These 18 T cell receptor beta chains share one sample of origin, sequenced in a study of shared clonotypes between healthy human individuals. The repertoire was sequenced with immunoSEQ multiplex PCR; TCRdb's copy has only in-frame clones and lacks some. The sample includes more than 2 million clones, 90% to 96% seen only once; the top ten take approximately 0.13%. The sequenced sample was naive CD4+ T cells sorted from blood. Sample subset: CD45RA+ positively selected. The receptors were gathered from a man aged 18 to 30 in good health.

The chain uses TRBV19 and TRBJ1-2; perhaps TRBD1 as D (5 bases). The V gene's germline CDR1 is LNHDA and CDR2 SQIVND (reference sequence). This CDR3 contains 15 residues. Trimming pared 9 bases from V and 0 bases from J, leaving 17 bases between. Written as DNA, the CDR3 is TGTGCCAGCCGTAAGGACACCGTACCTAACTATGGCTACACCTTC. This sequence encodes CASRKDTVPNYGYTF. Supplemented by reference TRBV19 and TRBJ1-2, the full variable domain reads DGGITQSPKYLFRKEGQNVTLSCEQNLNHDAMYWYRQDPGQGLRLIYYSQIVNDFQKGDIAEGYSVSREKKESFPLTVTSAQKNPTAFYLCASRKDTVPNYGYTFGSGTRLTVV.

The V and J genes are TRBV6-5 and TRBJ1-1; weak D call: TRBD1 (6 bases). The CDR3 totals 16 residues. V was pared by 0 bases and J by 0 bases, with 11 bases between. Germline V CDR1 and CDR2: MNHEY, SVGAGI. As DNA, the CDR3 is TGTGCCAGCAGTTACTCGCCGGCAGGGGTGAACACTGAAGCTTTCTTT. This sequence encodes CASSYSPAGVNTEAFF.

This clone appeared once. V usage is TRBV12-5 and J usage is TRBJ2-6; D is unresolved. Germline V gene lookup returns CDR1 LGHNT and CDR2 FRNRAP. Trimming removed 4 bases from V and 4 bases from J, with 8 bases in between. This CDR3 spans 14 amino acids. In DNA, the CDR3 is TGTGCTAGTGGTTCCTGGTCCGGGGCCAACGTCCTGACTTTC. Translating it yields CASGSWSGANVLTF.

V and J are TRBV6-5 and TRBJ1-5, with 7 bases matching TRBD1. The ends lost 6 bases at V and 1 base at J; junction bases unmatched: 3. The CDR3 is made up of 14 amino acids. CDR1 is MNHEY and CDR2 is SVGAGI in the germline V gene. CDR3: CASRTGESNQPQHF. CDR3 nucleotides: TGTGCCAGCAGAACAGGGGAGAGCAATCAGCCCCAGCATTTT.

The V call is TRBV5-4, the J call TRBJ2-4, with 7 bases lining up with TRBD2. The CDR3 extends over 20 amino acids. V was clipped by 3 bases and J by 0 bases; unmatched bases: 18. Germline V gene data show CDR1 as SGHNT and CDR2 as YYREEE (reference sequence). This chain's CDR3 is CASSSGLGMGEGRAKNIQYF. Here the CDR3 DNA reads TGTGCCAGCAGCTCGGGTCTGGGTATGGGGGAGGGGCGAGCCAAAAACATTCAGTACTTC.

The V gene is TRBV6-1, the J gene TRBJ1-1; tentative D call: TRBD1 (5 bases). This CDR3 spans 15 amino acids. CDR1 and CDR2 (germline): MNHNS, SASEGT. V gave up 6 bases and J gave up 4 bases, with 18 bases separating them. CDR3 residues: CASRAESGVGTEAFF. Here the CDR3 DNA reads TGTGCCAGCAGAGCCGAATCGGGGGTTGGCACTGAAGCTTTCTTT.

This sequence joins TRBV5-4 and TRBJ2-6; D unclear. The ends were cut back, 3 bases at V and 4 bases at J, with 5 bases in the middle. The CDR3 has 13 residues. The V gene's germline CDR1 is SGHNT and CDR2 YYREEE (reference sequence). The CDR3 DNA follows: TGTGCCAGCAGCTCCGCAGGGGCCAACGTCCTGACTTTC. Translating gives CASSSAGANVLTF.

This clone was observed once. At the DNA level, this CDR3 is encoded by other sequences in the same sample as well. The V gene is TRBV9, the J gene TRBJ2-5, with D unresolved. Deletions cut 0 bases from V and 2 bases from J, with 8 bases between. From germline, CDR1 is SGDLS and CDR2 YYNGEE. The CDR3 covers 14 residues. The CDR3 bases are TGTGCCAGCAGCGTAGCAGGCAGACAAGAGACCCAGTACTTC. Translated, it gives CASSVAGRQETQYF.

The V gene is TRBV5-1, the J gene TRBJ1-2, with a possible D match to TRBD1 (6 bases). In germline, CDR1 is SGHRS, CDR2 YFSETQ. Trimming removed 0 bases at V and 7 bases at J, with 13 bases between. The CDR3 runs to 14 residues. The CDR3 protein is CASSLDTGFRGYTF. The CDR3 nucleotides read TGCGCCAGCAGCTTGGATACAGGGTTTCGTGGCTACACCTTC.

Note on this clone: Different DNA sequences within this sample yield the same CDR3. V usage is TRBV30 and J usage is TRBJ2-3; D remains unclear. Deletions cut 2 bases from V and 2 bases from J, with 2 bases between. This CDR3 is built from 11 residues. The V gene's germline CDR1 is GTSNPN and CDR2 SVGIG (reference sequence). CDR3 coding DNA: TGTGCCTGGAGTTCCACAGATACGCAGTATTTT. Amino acids: CAWSSTDTQYF.

This sequence joins TRBV5-1 and TRBJ2-1; 12 bases map to TRBD2. This CDR3 spans 18 amino acids. CDR1 and CDR2 from the germline V gene are SGHRS and YFSETQ. V lost 4 bases, J lost 9 bases, and 17 bases stayed unmatched. DNA of the CDR3: TGCGCCAGCAGCCCCACACCCTCGACTAGCGGGGGAGATGGTGAGCAGTTCTTC. It codes for CASSPTPSTSGGDGEQFF.

CDR3 in amino acids: CASSHGYTEAFF. The CDR3 DNA reads as TGTGCCAGCAGCCACGGTTACACTGAAGCTTTCTTT. This chain connects TRBV4-2 to TRBJ1-1; no clear D. This CDR3 comprises 12 residues. CDR1 is LGHNA, CDR2 YNFKEQ, per germline. V gave up 3 bases and J gave up 3 bases, with 5 bases separating them.

The V gene is TRBV7-4, the J gene TRBJ2-7; 8 bases are a match to TRBD2. V shed 3 bases, J shed 4 bases, and the junction held 8 bases outside the gene matches. CDR3 size: 15 residues. Germline V lookup: CDR1 SGHVT, CDR2 SQSDAQ. DNA for the CDR3: TGTGCCAGCAGCTTCCGGGACTCGGGGGGGTACGAGCAGTACTTC. It is translated as CASSFRDSGGYEQYF.

The V gene is TRBV9, the J gene TRBJ2-7; 9 bases align to TRBD1. This CDR3 is 14 amino acids long. V was pared by 3 bases and J by 2 bases, with 3 bases of the junction left unmatched. Germline CDR1 SGDLS, CDR2 YYNGEE. The CDR3 region is CASSAGDRAYEQYF. The CDR3 region has the DNA TGTGCCAGCAGCGCGGGGGACAGGGCCTACGAGCAGTACTTC.

The chain has TRBV28 and TRBJ2-7; D possibly corresponds to TRBD1 (6 bases). The V and J ends lost 6 bases and 2 bases respectively, with 20 bases between them. Per the germline V gene, CDR1 is MDHEN and CDR2 is SYDVKM. The CDR3 contains 16 residues. CDR3 amino acids: CASSIFDRSGPYEQYF. CDR3 bases: TGTGCCAGCAGCATCTTCGACAGGTCAGGACCCTACGAGCAGTACTTC.

This clone turned up a few times. Other DNA variants within this sample encode the same CDR3. The chain is built from TRBV6-1 and TRBJ1-2; the D is unclear. CDR1 is MNHNS and CDR2 is SASEGT in the germline V gene. With 3 bases removed from V and 4 bases from J, the gap between germline ends came to 6 bases. CDR3 length: 12 residues. This chain's CDR3 is CASSEATYGYTF. The CDR3 bases are TGTGCCAGCAGTGAGGCGACCTATGGCTACACCTTC.

The chain recombines TRBV11-2 with TRBJ2-7, with D maybe TRBD1 (6 bases). Germline V gives CDR1 SGHAT, CDR2 FQNNGV. This CDR3 is built from 15 residues. V dropped 6 bases and J dropped 1 base, with 16 bases sitting between them. CDR3 DNA sequence: TGTGCCAGCAGGACGGTTCCAGGGGTATCCTACGAGCAGTACTTC. This codes for CASRTVPGVSYEQYF.

The rearrangement links TRBV6-1 to TRBJ1-1; 7 nucleotides align to TRBD1. The CDR3 contains 13 residues. CDR1 is MNHNS, CDR2 SASEGT, per germline. After removal of 10 bases from V and 1 base from J, the junction contained 6 bases not matched to a gene. This CDR3 is CATKTGRNTEAFF. The CDR3 region has the DNA TGTGCCACCAAGACAGGGCGGAACACTGAAGCTTTCTTT.